This TCR beta chain came from a study of CD8 T cells in ankylosing spondylitis. Study-wide points: Those disease-linked clones were CD8+; they were also relatively rare in peripheral blood. Seemingly distinctive of ankylosing spondylitis blood was a TCR beta motif formed by eight highly homologous variants. Some of the motif variants had earlier been found in reactive arthritis patients' fluid and blood. Reported data indicate significant enrichment of disease-linked clones within matched ankylosing spondylitis synovial fluid.

TCRdb reanalysed the 5' RACE reads using MiXCR and keeps one entry per CDR3 protein. The table includes about 220,000 distinct CDR3 sequences, around 7.9% detected once. V dropped 5 bases and J dropped 10 bases, with 17 bases sitting between them. This CDR3 contains 14 residues. The germline CDR1 and CDR2 sequences are MNHEY and SMNVEV (reference sequence). This clonotype was seen ten or more times. Its target is not known. The chain combines TRBV27 with TRBJ2-2, with a possible D match to TRBD1 (5 bases). This TCR was sampled from a male donor with ankylosing spondylitis. Sequenced sample: blood, either unsorted or a sorted T cell fraction (not recorded which). CDR3 region: CASSPLDRAEELFF. The CDR3 DNA reads as TGTGCCAGCAGTCCCCTTGACAGAGCCGAGGAGCTGTTTTTT.